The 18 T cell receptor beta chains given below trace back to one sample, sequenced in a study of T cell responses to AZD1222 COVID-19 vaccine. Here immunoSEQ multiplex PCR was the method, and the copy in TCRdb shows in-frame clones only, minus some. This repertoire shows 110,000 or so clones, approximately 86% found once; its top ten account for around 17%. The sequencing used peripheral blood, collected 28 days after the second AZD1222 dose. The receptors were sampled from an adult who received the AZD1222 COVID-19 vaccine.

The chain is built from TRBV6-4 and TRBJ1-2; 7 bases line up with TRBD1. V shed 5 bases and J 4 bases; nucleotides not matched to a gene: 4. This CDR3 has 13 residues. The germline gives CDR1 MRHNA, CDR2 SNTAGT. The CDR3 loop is CASSQNRGYGYTF. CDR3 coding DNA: TGTGCCAGCAGTCAGAACAGGGGCTATGGCTACACCTTC.

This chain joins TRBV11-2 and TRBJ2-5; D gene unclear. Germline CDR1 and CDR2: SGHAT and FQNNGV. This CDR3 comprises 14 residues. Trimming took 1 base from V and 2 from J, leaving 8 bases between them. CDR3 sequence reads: CASSLGSVQETQYF. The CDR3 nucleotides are TGTGCCAGCAGCTTAGGTTCTGTACAAGAGACCCAGTACTTC.

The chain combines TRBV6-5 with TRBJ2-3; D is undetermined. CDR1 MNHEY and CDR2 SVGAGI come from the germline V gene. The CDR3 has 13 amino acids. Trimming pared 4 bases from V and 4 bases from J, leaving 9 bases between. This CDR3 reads CASSSIDSDTQYF. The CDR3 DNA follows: TGTGCCAGCAGTTCCATAGACTCAGATACGCAGTATTTT.

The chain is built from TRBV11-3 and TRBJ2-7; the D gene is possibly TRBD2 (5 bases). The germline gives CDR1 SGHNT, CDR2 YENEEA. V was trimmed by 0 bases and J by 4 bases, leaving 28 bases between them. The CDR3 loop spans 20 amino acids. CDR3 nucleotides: TGTGCCAGCAGCTTAGAGATTGGGAGCCTCCGGTGGGGTTTGTTTTACGAGCAGTACTTC. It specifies CASSLEIGSLRWGLFYEQYF.

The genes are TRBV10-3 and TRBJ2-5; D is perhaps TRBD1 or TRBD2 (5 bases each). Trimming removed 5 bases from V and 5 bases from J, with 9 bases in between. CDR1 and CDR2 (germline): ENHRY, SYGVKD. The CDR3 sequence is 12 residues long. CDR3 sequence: CAISFGGETQYF. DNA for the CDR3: TGTGCCATCAGTTTTGGGGGTGAGACCCAGTACTTC.

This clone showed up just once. CDR3 DNA sequence: TGTGCCCGAGAAACGCAGGGGGACACTGAAGCTTTCTTT. This translates into CARETQGDTEAFF. The J gene is TRBJ1-1, the V gene TRBV30; 7 bases are shared with TRBD1. Trimming at V came to 8 bases and at J to 3 bases, leaving 9 bases not matched to a gene. CDR3 length: 13 residues. Germline CDR1 is GTSNPN and CDR2 is SVGIG (reference sequence).

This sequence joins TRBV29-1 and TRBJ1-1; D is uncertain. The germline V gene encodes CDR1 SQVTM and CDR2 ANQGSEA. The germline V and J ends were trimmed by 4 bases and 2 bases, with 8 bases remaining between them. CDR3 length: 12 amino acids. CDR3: CSVGFRNTEAFF. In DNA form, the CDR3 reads TGCAGCGTTGGTTTCAGAAACACTGAAGCTTTCTTT.

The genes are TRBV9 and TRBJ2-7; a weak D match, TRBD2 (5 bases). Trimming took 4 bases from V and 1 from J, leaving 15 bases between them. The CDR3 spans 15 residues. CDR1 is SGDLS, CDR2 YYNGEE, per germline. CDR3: CASSTYSTSSYEQYF. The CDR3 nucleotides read TGTGCCAGCAGCACCTACTCCACTAGTTCCTACGAGCAGTACTTC.

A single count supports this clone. The CDR3 DNA sequence: TGCGCCAGCAGCCTATCAAGGGCTAATGAAAAACTGTTTTTT. This encodes CASSLSRANEKLFF. The chain uses TRBV4-3 and TRBJ1-4; D remains ambiguous. Trimming stripped 4 bases from V and 3 bases from J, with 9 bases between. This CDR3 contains 14 residues. The germline V gene encodes CDR1 LGHNA and CDR2 YSLEER.

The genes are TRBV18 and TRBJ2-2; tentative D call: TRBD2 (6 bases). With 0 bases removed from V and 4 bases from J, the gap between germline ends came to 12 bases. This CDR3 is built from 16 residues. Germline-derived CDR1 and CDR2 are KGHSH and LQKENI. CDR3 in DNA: TGTGCCAGCTCACCACCGGAGGGTAGTGGCACCGGGGAGCTGTTTTTT. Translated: CASSPPEGSGTGELFF.

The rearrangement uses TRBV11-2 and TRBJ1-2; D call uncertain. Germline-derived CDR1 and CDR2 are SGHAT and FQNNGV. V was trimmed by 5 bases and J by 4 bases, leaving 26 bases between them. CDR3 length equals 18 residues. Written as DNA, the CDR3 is TGTGCCAGCAGCCGACTAGTGTATGGTGCCTCAACGGGCTATGGCTACACCTTC. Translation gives CASSRLVYGASTGYGYTF.

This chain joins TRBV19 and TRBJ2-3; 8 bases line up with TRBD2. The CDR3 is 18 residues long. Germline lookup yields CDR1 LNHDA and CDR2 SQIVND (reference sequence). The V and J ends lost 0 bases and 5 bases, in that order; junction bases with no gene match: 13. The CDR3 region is CASSIDGGIAGMLDTQYF. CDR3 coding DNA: TGTGCCAGTAGTATAGATGGTGGAATAGCGGGGATGTTAGATACGCAGTATTTT.

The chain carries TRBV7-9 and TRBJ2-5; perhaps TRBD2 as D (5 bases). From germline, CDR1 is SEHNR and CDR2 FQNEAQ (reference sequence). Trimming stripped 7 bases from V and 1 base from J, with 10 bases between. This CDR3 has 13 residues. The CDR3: CASKNRGQETQYF. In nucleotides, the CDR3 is TGTGCCAGCAAAAATCGGGGCCAAGAGACCCAGTACTTC.

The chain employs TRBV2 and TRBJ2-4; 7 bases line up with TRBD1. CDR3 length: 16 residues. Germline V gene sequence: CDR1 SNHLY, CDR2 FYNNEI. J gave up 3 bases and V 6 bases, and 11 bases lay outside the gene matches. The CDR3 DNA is TGTGCCAGCAGCTACAGGGGAAGAATGGTCAAAAACATTCAGTACTTC. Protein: CASSYRGRMVKNIQYF.

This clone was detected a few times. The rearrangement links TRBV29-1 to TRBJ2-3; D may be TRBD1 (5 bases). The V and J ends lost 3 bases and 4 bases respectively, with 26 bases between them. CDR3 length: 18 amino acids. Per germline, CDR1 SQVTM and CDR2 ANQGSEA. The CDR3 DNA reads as TGCAGCGTTGAGGGGCTAACGGACGCGGCCCTCGGCCCAGATACGCAGTATTTT. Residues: CSVEGLTDAALGPDTQYF.

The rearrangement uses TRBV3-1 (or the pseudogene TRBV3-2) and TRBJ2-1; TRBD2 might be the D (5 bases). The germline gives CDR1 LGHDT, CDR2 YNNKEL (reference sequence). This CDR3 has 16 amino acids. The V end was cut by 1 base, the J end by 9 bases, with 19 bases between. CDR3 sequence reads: CASSQVRLALPREQFF. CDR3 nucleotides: TGTGCCAGCAGCCAAGTAAGGCTAGCACTTCCCCGTGAGCAGTTCTTC.

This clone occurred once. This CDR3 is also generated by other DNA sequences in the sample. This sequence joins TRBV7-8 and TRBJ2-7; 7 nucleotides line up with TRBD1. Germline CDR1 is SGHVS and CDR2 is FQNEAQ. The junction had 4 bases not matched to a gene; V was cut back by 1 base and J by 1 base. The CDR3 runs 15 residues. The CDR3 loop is CASSLEGDSSYEQYF. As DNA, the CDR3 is TGTGCCAGCAGCTTAGAAGGGGACAGTTCCTACGAGCAGTACTTC.

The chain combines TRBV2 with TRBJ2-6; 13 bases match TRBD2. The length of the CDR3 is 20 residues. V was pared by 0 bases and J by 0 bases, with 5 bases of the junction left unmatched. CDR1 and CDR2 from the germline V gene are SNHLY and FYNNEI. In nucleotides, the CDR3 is TGTGCCAGCAGTGAAGCGGGGACTAGCGGGACCGACTCTGGGGCCAACGTCCTGACTTTC. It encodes CASSEAGTSGTDSGANVLTF.